This T cell receptor (beta chain) was observed in a study of cytomegalovirus exposure and HLA in healthy donors. Study summary: Out of about 360 genotyped donors, roughly 83% belonged to the Caucasian-associated ancestry cluster.

Findings and limits, study-wide: The authors later found most CMV-associated TCR beta chains appeared HLA-restricted.

Each donor was nominally healthy when sampled (though unrecorded immune exposures were likely). Remarks on this clone: Its antigen is currently unknown.

The ends were cut back, 6 bases at V and 0 bases at J, with 9 bases in the middle. CDR1 SQVTM and CDR2 ANQGSEA come from the germline V gene. The CDR3 contains 12 residues. PCR was performed using 60 Vbeta and 13 Jbeta primers. As handled by the study authors: In a later analysis, around 12 million of 65 million to 80 million unique beta chains occurred in at least two donors. Generated by immunoSEQ multiplex PCR, the TCRdb table keeps only in-frame clones and is missing some. V and J calls and clone size are as listed in that table; D and trimming were resolved from the DNA. Of some 150,000 clones in the sample, 65% to 85% are singletons; the top ten hold around 4.3%.

Material: PBMCs. V gene TRBV29-1 combines with J gene TRBJ2-7; a weak D match, TRBD2 (6 bases). This TCR derives from a woman aged 50 to 65 in good health and CMV-seropositive. The CDR3 loop reads CSVEGLSYEQYF. CDR3 nucleotides: TGCAGCGTGGAGGGTCTCTCCTACGAGCAGTACTTC.